This T cell receptor (beta chain) is drawn from a study of regulatory T cells in long-lasting Graves disease. This clonotype has a count of ten or more. The antigen remains undetermined. Time point noted: newly diagnosed GD, antithyroid drugs for less than 3 months. Researchers made the TCR library from RNA that was extracted from PBMCs. In this cohort, patients came from an endocrinology department located in Xi'an, China. Study-wide findings and caveats: New patients shared over 900 public clonotypes, and persistent patients shared more, with under 3,000.

For TCR beta, libraries came from iRepertoire HTBI primers and Arm-PCR of CDR3 regions. TCRdb called the multiplex PCR reads again in MiXCR, with one record for every CDR3 protein. The sample records some 330,000 distinct CDR3 sequences, over 9.5% being singletons. These sequences were also reported in another study, on T cells in Graves' hyperthyroidism and ophthalmopathy. As reported in that work: The definition of stable Graves' hyperthyroidism was no ophthalmopathy progression within 18 months. With the HTBI primer set, the TCR CDR3 went through a first round of RT-PCR.

The receptor was isolated from a woman aged 18-29 years with Graves disease. The specimen comprised peripheral blood mononuclear cells (PBMCs), sampled at new diagnosis, from a patient treated with antithyroid drugs.

CDR3 DNA sequence: TGCGCCAGCAGCCAGGGACAGGGCCTCTACGAGCAGTACTTC. Its translation: CASSQGQGLYEQYF. The gene calls are TRBV5-1 and TRBJ2-7, with TRBD1 matching over 9 bases. The V gene's germline CDR1 is SGHRS and CDR2 YFSETQ. There are 14 residues in the CDR3. The J segment lost 3 bases and the V segment lost 4 bases, leaving 5 bases of the junction unmatched.